The rows below give T cell receptor beta chains drawn from one sample of a study of cytomegalovirus exposure and HLA in healthy donors. Profiled with immunoSEQ multiplex PCR; TCRdb holds only in-frame clones, not every one. In the table there are about 140,000 clones, roughly 76% of which are singletons. The source material was PBMCs. The receptors come from a woman aged 40-49 years in good health and CMV-seronegative. The CDR3 runs from the conserved cysteine through the conserved F or W. A D gene is named only where the DNA matches it firmly. Rows may omit the clone size; those that give it use once, few, many or a size class.

few	TRBJ2-7	.	TRBV2	CASTRGSYEQYF	TGTGCCAGCACCCGGGGGAGCTACGAGCAGTACTTC
.	TRBJ2-1	.	TRBV5-4	CASSLPGGAGYNEQFF	TGTGCCAGCAGCTTGCCTGGGGGGGCGGGCTACAATGAGCAGTTCTTC
.	TRBJ2-7	TRBD1	TRBV5-1	CASSLGAGTGGEQYF	TGCGCCAGCAGCTTGGGGGCGGGGACAGGCGGTGAGCAGTACTTC
.	TRBJ1-3	.	TRBV6-9	CASASVPAEPGNTIYF	TGTGCCAGCGCCTCCGTGCCCGCGGAACCTGGAAACACCATATATTTT
.	TRBJ2-3	.	TRBV4-2	CASRTGGASDTQYF	TGTGCCAGCAGAACCGGGGGTGCCTCAGATACGCAGTATTTT
.	TRBJ1-2	TRBD1	TRBV7-2	CASSIGQGSYGYTF	TGTGCCAGCAGCATCGGACAGGGGTCTTATGGCTACACCTTC
.	TRBJ2-3	TRBD1	TRBV19	CASNGFGQGTDTQYF	TGTGCCAGTAACGGATTCGGACAGGGAACAGATACGCAGTATTTT
.	TRBJ1-4	.	TRBV4-1	CASSPLFGTNEKLFF	TGCGCCAGCAGCCCCCTCTTCGGAACTAATGAAAAACTGTTTTTT
.	TRBJ1-5	.	TRBV19	CASTYGGAGGNQPQHF	TGTGCCAGTACCTATGGAGGGGCGGGAGGCAATCAGCCCCAGCATTTT
.	TRBJ2-5	TRBD2	TRBV11-1	CASSLRTSGGGRTQYF	TGTGCCAGCAGCTTACGGACTAGCGGGGGTGGGAGGACCCAGTACTTC
.	TRBJ2-1	.	TRBV7-9	CASSLTVLGYNEQFF	TGTGCCAGCAGCTTGACAGTCCTGGGGTACAATGAGCAGTTCTTC
few	TRBJ2-1	TRBD2	TRBV5-1	CASSSRVAGSHNEQFF	TGCGCCAGCAGCTCCCGGGTAGCGGGTTCCCACAATGAGCAGTTCTTC
.	TRBJ2-7	.	TRBV27	CATMSGYGYEQYF	TGTGCCACCATGTCGGGGTATGGCTACGAGCAGTACTTC
.	TRBJ2-2	.	TRBV5-1	CASSFSFGRENTGELFF	TGCGCCAGCAGCTTCTCGTTCGGCAGGGAGAACACCGGGGAGCTGTTTTTT
.	TRBJ1-3	TRBD1	TRBV6-1	CASSATDRAAGNTIYF	TGTGCCAGCAGTGCTACGGACAGGGCGGCAGGAAACACCATATATTTT
few	TRBJ2-5	TRBD1	TRBV6-1	CASSGTGQETQYF	TGTGCCAGCAGCGGGACAGGGCAAGAGACCCAGTACTTC
.	TRBJ1-5	.	TRBV6-1	CASSGAGITGHQPQHF	TGTGCCAGCAGTGGTGCCGGGATAACCGGGCATCAGCCCCAGCATTTT
.	TRBJ2-1	.	TRBV5-4	CASSLTKGDTYNEQFF	TGTGCCAGCAGCTTAACGAAAGGGGACACCTACAATGAGCAGTTCTTC
.	TRBJ1-2	.	TRBV28	CASRGGGGRPRGYTF	TGTGCCAGCAGGGGCGGGGGGGGCCGGCCTCGTGGCTACACCTTC
.	TRBJ1-3	TRBD1	TRBV18	CASSTDQGAGGNTIYF	TGTGCCAGCTCAACTGATCAGGGGGCCGGTGGAAACACCATATATTTT
.	TRBJ1-3	.	TRBV5-4	CASSFGQRGNTIYF	TGTGCCAGCAGCTTCGGACAGAGGGGAAACACCATATATTTT
.	TRBJ1-2	.	TRBV5-1	CASSLATGIYGYTF	TGCGCCAGCAGCTTGGCAACAGGGATCTATGGCTACACCTTC
.	TRBJ2-1	.	TRBV19	CASSFQGNEQFF	TGTGCCAGTAGTTTTCAGGGCAATGAGCAGTTCTTC
.	TRBJ1-2	TRBD1	TRBV28	CASSPTGGHFGYTF	TGTGCCAGCAGCCCGACAGGGGGCCACTTTGGCTACACCTTC
.	TRBJ2-7	.	TRBV27	CASSPARTSFYEQYF	TGTGCCAGCAGTCCAGCCAGGACATCTTTCTACGAGCAGTACTTC
.	TRBJ2-3	TRBD2	TRBV7-8	CASSLAAGLAGGIDTQYF	TGTGCCAGCAGCTTAGCCGCGGGACTAGCGGGGGGAATCGATACGCAGTATTTT
.	TRBJ2-3	TRBD2	TRBV13	CASSLFGEWTSGGGTQYF	TGTGCCAGCAGCTTATTTGGAGAATGGACTAGCGGGGGGGGGACGCAGTATTTT
.	TRBJ2-3	.	TRBV6-5	CASSLRQSTDTQYF	TGTGCCAGCAGTTTACGACAGAGCACAGATACGCAGTATTTT
.	TRBJ2-2	.	TRBV5-6	CATQRAGTTGELFF	TGTGCCACCCAGCGGGCAGGGACCACCGGGGAGCTGTTTTTT
few	TRBJ2-2	TRBD1	TRBV5-1	CASEGQSNTGELFF	TGCGCCAGCGAGGGACAGAGTAACACCGGGGAGCTGTTTTTT
.	TRBJ1-1	TRBD1	TRBV29-1	CSVRTGRGTEAFF	TGCAGCGTGAGGACAGGTCGGGGTACTGAAGCTTTCTTT
.	TRBJ1-4	.	TRBV5-1	CASSLVPQGKLFF	TGCGCCAGCAGCTTGGTGCCCCAGGGGAAACTGTTTTTT
.	TRBJ1-1	.	TRBV6-5	CASSSRRDIHTEAFF	TGTGCCAGCAGCAGTCGCCGGGACATCCACACTGAAGCTTTCTTT
few	TRBJ2-1	.	TRBV5-4	CASSARSSYNEQFF	TGTGCCAGCAGCGCTAGGAGTTCCTACAATGAGCAGTTCTTC
few	TRBJ1-5	.	TRBV4-3	CASSQVGGWSNQPQHF	TGCGCCAGCAGCCAAGTGGGGGGGTGGAGCAATCAGCCCCAGCATTTT
.	TRBJ1-4	TRBD1	TRBV5-1	CASSLGTGGEKLFF	TGCGCCAGCAGCTTGGGGACAGGGGGTGAAAAACTGTTTTTT
.	TRBJ1-2	.	TRBV2	CASSGSREYGYTF	TGTGCCAGCAGTGGGTCGCGAGAATATGGCTACACCTTC
.	TRBJ2-3	.	TRBV5-1	CASSPGVGTDTQYF	TGCGCCAGCAGCCCAGGGGTCGGGACAGATACGCAGTATTTT
.	TRBJ1-1	TRBD1	TRBV13	CASSDRGRGNTEAFF	TGTGCCAGCAGCGACAGGGGGCGGGGAAACACTGAAGCTTTCTTT
once	TRBJ1-2	.	TRBV27	CATFGAGDGYTF	TGTGCCACCTTTGGGGCAGGGGATGGCTACACCTTC
.	TRBJ2-7	.	TRBV5-4	CASSSTVNEQYF	TGTGCCAGCAGCTCGACAGTGAACGAGCAGTACTTC
.	TRBJ1-3	.	TRBV7-9	CASSLSISGNTIYF	TGTGCCAGCAGCCTTTCTATCTCTGGAAACACCATATATTTT
.	TRBJ2-2	.	TRBV15	CATSPRSGGTGELFF	TGTGCCACCAGCCCCCGGAGTGGAGGCACCGGGGAGCTGTTTTTT
few	TRBJ1-6	TRBD1	TRBV6-5	CASSSQDRANSPLHF	TGTGCCAGCAGTTCCCAGGACAGGGCTAATTCACCCCTCCACTTT
once	TRBJ2-3	.	TRBV4-2	CASSQGLVGDTQYF	TGTGCCAGCAGCCAAGGGCTAGTTGGAGATACGCAGTATTTT
.	TRBJ2-1	.	TRBV5-4	CANSWAGNEQFF	TGTGCCAACAGCTGGGCGGGCAATGAGCAGTTCTTC